This entry describes one T cell receptor (beta chain). The data were taken from a study of blood T cell repertoires in COVID-19. Study-level information: Specimens from acute and convalescent COVID-19 originated in the United States, Italy and Spain.

TCRdb keeps only in-frame clones here, not all; method: immunoSEQ multiplex PCR. The repertoire has approximately 200,000 clones, about three quarters of them found once; the top ten carry around 11%. The sample comprised peripheral blood. The sequence was collected from a woman older than 75 with COVID-19, enrolled during active disease.

In DNA form, the CDR3 reads TGTGCCAGCAGCGCAGGGGCACAGGGATGGGAGACCCAGTACTTC. Protein: CASSAGAQGWETQYF. The chain couples TRBV9 to TRBJ2-5; D might be TRBD1 (6 bases). Germline CDR1 SGDLS, CDR2 YYNGEE. This CDR3 contains 15 residues. V dropped 3 bases and J dropped 5 bases, with 17 bases sitting between them.